This TCR beta chain was observed in a study of response to subunit inactivated influenza vaccine. Points from the study as a whole: The authors suggested that few new T cells are recruited per seasonal influenza vaccination.

TCRdb used MiXCR to reprocess the RT-PCR reads, holding one entry per CDR3 protein. The repertoire holds about 700,000 distinct CDR3 sequences, approximately 14% seen once, with less than 9% in the top ten. After removal of 5 bases from V and 7 bases from J, the junction contained 6 bases not matched to a gene. Germline lookup yields CDR1 SGHVS and CDR2 FNYEAQ. This CDR3 has 13 residues. This clonotype has more than one count but fewer than ten. Antigen specificity is unknown. The V call is TRBV7-6, the J call TRBJ2-7; 9 positions match TRBD1. The receptor comes from a man between 45 and 60 years old who received an inactivated influenza vaccine. The source was PBMCs from blood, collected around 15 days before vaccination. In nucleotides, the CDR3 is TGTGCCAGCAGCCAAGGACAGGGGACAGAGCAGTACTTC. Translation: CASSQGQGTEQYF.